Listed here are 29 T cell receptor beta chains from one sample, sequenced in a study of shared clonotypes between healthy human individuals. Profiling relied on immunoSEQ multiplex PCR, and the TCRdb table lists in-frame clones only, not all of them. This sample has about 2.4 million clones; over 85% occur once, and the top ten carry about 0.13%. The sample consisted of naive CD4+ T cells sorted from blood. Indicated subset: CD45RA+ positively selected. The receptors were sampled from a man between 18 and 29 years old in good health.

The chain employs TRBV5-1 and TRBJ2-5; 9 positions match TRBD2. Germline lookup yields CDR1 SGHRS and CDR2 YFSETQ. The ends lost 4 bases at V and 0 bases at J; junction bases unmatched: 7. The CDR3 extends over 16 amino acids. CDR3 region: CASSTTAGGDQETQYF. CDR3 nucleotide sequence: TGCGCCAGCAGCACCACAGCGGGGGGAGACCAAGAGACCCAGTACTTC.

V and J are TRBV7-2 and TRBJ2-5; tentative D call: TRBD2 (5 bases). The length of the CDR3 is 13 residues. Trimming took 5 bases from V and 2 from J, leaving 9 bases between them. Germline CDR1 reads SGHTA; CDR2 reads FQGNSA. This CDR3 reads CASSRTPQETQYF. The CDR3 DNA reads TGTGCCAGCAGCCGGACTCCTCAAGAGACCCAGTACTTC.

Concerning this clone: This sample also contains other DNA sequences that code for the same CDR3. The V gene is TRBV6-4, the J gene TRBJ1-1; D ambiguous. Germline CDR1 reads MRHNA; CDR2 reads SNTAGT. V lost 6 bases, J lost 1 base, and 9 bases lay in between. The CDR3 has 13 amino acids. The CDR3 coding sequence is TGTGCCAGCAGCGCCAGTGCGAACACTGAAGCTTTCTTT. Its protein product is CASSASANTEAFF.

The gene calls are TRBV9 and TRBJ1-2, with 7 bases lining up with TRBD1. The germline CDR1 and CDR2 sequences are SGDLS and YYNGEE. CDR3 length: 13 amino acids. The V segment lost 5 bases and the J segment 8 bases; nucleotides outside the gene matches: 9. The CDR3: CASRTTGTGGYTF. As DNA, the CDR3 is TGTGCCAGCAGGACGACAGGGACGGGAGGCTACACCTTC.

The genes are TRBV6-5 and TRBJ2-7, with D perhaps matching TRBD1 (5 bases). Germline CDR1 is MNHEY and CDR2 is SVGAGI. The CDR3 contains 14 residues. Between the trimmed V and J ends, which lost 6 bases and 2 bases, there was a span of 14 bases. CDR3 sequence: CASRLTGSAYEQYF. The CDR3 DNA sequence: TGTGCCAGCAGACTAACAGGTTCAGCCTACGAGCAGTACTTC.

This clone was picked up one time. This chain links TRBV5-4 with TRBJ2-7; the match to TRBD2 covers 8 bases. This CDR3 contains 15 residues. V dropped 9 bases and J dropped 3; count of bases not matched to a gene: 14. CDR1 is SGHNT, CDR2 YYREEE, per germline (reference sequence). The CDR3 nucleotides are TGTGCCACCAAGGATCCGACTAGCGCTTTCTACGAGCAGTACTTC. Translating gives CATKDPTSAFYEQYF.

This clone was detected a few times. The rearrangement links TRBV5-5 to TRBJ1-6, with no clear D. The CDR3 contains 12 residues. The V end lost 1 base, the J end lost 11 bases, and 7 bases lay between the germline ends. Germline V gene data show CDR1 as SGHKS and CDR2 as YYEKEE (reference sequence). DNA of the CDR3: TGTGCCAGCAGCTTGAGTGACGCACCCCTCCACTTT. Translation: CASSLSDAPLHF.

Of note for this clone: This sample includes further DNA sequences coding for the same CDR3. J is TRBJ1-5 and V is TRBV11-2; 9 bases fit TRBD1. V gave up 0 bases and J gave up 4 bases; unmatched junction bases: 1. The CDR3 has 15 residues. Germline lookup yields CDR1 SGHAT and CDR2 FQNNGV. The CDR3: CASSLEGTGNQPQHF. The CDR3, as DNA: TGTGCCAGCAGCTTAGAGGGGACAGGGAATCAGCCCCAGCATTTT.

A remark on this clone: Additional DNA sequences in this sample encode the identical CDR3. The V call is TRBV5-6, the J call TRBJ1-5; D is undetermined. CDR3 size: 14 residues. Germline V lookup: CDR1 SGHDT, CDR2 YYEEEE. Trimming left V 2 bases short and J 1 base short, with 7 bases between. The CDR3 loop is CASSLTGSNQPQHF. DNA of the CDR3: TGTGCCAGCAGCTTAACTGGCAGCAATCAGCCCCAGCATTTT.

V is TRBV29-1 and J is TRBJ2-7; no reliable D call. This CDR3 region has 9 residues. Germline lookup yields CDR1 SQVTM and CDR2 ANQGSEA. The CDR3 DNA reads as TGCTTGGACCTTTACGAGCAGTACTTC. Protein sequence: CLDLYEQYF.

V gene TRBV5-4 combines with J gene TRBJ2-3, with D possibly matching TRBD1 (6 bases). This CDR3 contains 14 residues. The ends were cut back, 3 bases at V and 2 bases at J, with 10 bases in the middle. CDR1 and CDR2 from the germline V gene are SGHNT and YYREEE (reference sequence). The CDR3 region is CASSWGPITDTQYF. In nucleotides, the CDR3 is TGTGCCAGCAGCTGGGGGCCGATCACAGATACGCAGTATTTT.

The gene calls are TRBV2 and TRBJ2-3, with D maybe TRBD2 (5 bases). The germline gives CDR1 SNHLY, CDR2 FYNNEI. The CDR3 contains 13 residues. Trimming removed 7 bases from V and 2 bases from J, with 10 bases in between. CDR3 sequence: CASTRTSTDTQYF. CDR3 in DNA: TGTGCCAGCACTCGGACTTCCACAGATACGCAGTATTTT.

The chain recombines TRBV2 with TRBJ2-3; D not certain. Germline values: CDR1 SNHLY, CDR2 FYNNEI. Trimming stripped 6 bases from V and 3 bases from J, with 10 bases between. This CDR3 contains 13 residues. CDR3: CASSKIWTDTQYF. The CDR3 nucleotides read TGTGCCAGCAGCAAAATTTGGACAGATACGCAGTATTTT.

The chain couples TRBV5-1 to TRBJ2-5, with D perhaps matching TRBD2 (6 bases). The germline V gene has CDR1 SGHRS and CDR2 YFSETQ. The CDR3 covers 13 residues. The ends were cut back, 4 bases at V and 9 bases at J, with 16 bases in the middle. CDR3: CASSPGDRTAQYF. In nucleotides, the CDR3 is TGCGCCAGCAGCCCGGGGGACCGCACGGCCCAGTACTTC.

Only one count was recorded for this clone. The chain recombines TRBV7-2 with TRBJ1-1; D may be TRBD1 (6 bases). CDR1 is SGHTA and CDR2 is FQGNSA in the germline V gene. This CDR3 is built from 12 residues. V was trimmed by 1 base and J by 10 bases, leaving 10 bases between them. In DNA form, the CDR3 reads TGTGCCAGCAGCTTAGGGGGGCCTGGAGCTTTCTTT. Protein sequence: CASSLGGPGAFF.

This chain connects TRBV10-3 to TRBJ2-7; D uncertain. Deletions cut 6 bases from V and 2 bases from J, with 11 bases between. The CDR3 sequence is 13 residues long. Per germline, CDR1 ENHRY and CDR2 SYGVKD. CDR3 nucleotide sequence: TGTGCCATCAGGCTAGGGAAGGCCTACGAGCAGTACTTC. The encoded protein is CAIRLGKAYEQYF.

In the case of this clone: Within the sample, other DNA sequences also encode this same CDR3. The V gene is TRBV27, the J gene TRBJ1-2; D unclear. The germline V gene has CDR1 MNHEY and CDR2 SMNVEV (reference sequence). With 5 bases removed from V and 7 bases from J, the gap between germline ends came to 8 bases. The CDR3 consists of 11 residues. CDR3 DNA sequence: TGTGCCAGCAGTCCCGGGGTTGGCTACACCTTC. This encodes CASSPGVGYTF.

The chain couples TRBV6-1 to TRBJ2-2; possibly TRBD1 for D (5 bases). Germline V gives CDR1 MNHNS, CDR2 SASEGT. Trimming took off 7 bases at V and 1 base at J, with 10 bases between the two ends. The CDR3 has 14 amino acids. The DNA for the CDR3 is TGTGCCAGCATGAGACAGCTGAACACCGGGGAGCTGTTTTTT. Translation: CASMRQLNTGELFF.

This rearrangement joins TRBV27 to TRBJ2-5, with TRBD2 as a possible D gene (7 bases). V lost 10 bases, J lost 7 bases, and 22 bases lay in between. Germline assignment: CDR1 MNHEY and CDR2 SMNVEV (reference sequence). This CDR3 has 14 amino acids. CDR3 amino acids: CATRREGGRGTQYF. For the CDR3, the DNA is TGTGCCACCCGAAGGGAGGGGGGGCGGGGGACCCAGTACTTC.

The rearrangement uses TRBV6-6 and TRBJ1-1; TRBD1 aligns across 8 bases. CDR3 size: 16 residues. J gave up 1 base and V 5 bases, and 9 bases lay outside the gene matches. Germline CDR1 MNHNY, CDR2 SVGAGI (reference sequence). The CDR3 DNA follows: TGTGCCAGCAGTGACTTACAGGGGGAATCGAACACTGAAGCTTTCTTT. Its protein product is CASSDLQGESNTEAFF.

V and J are TRBV5-1 and TRBJ2-3; TRBD2 agrees at 12 bases. CDR1 and CDR2 (germline): SGHRS, YFSETQ. The CDR3 loop spans 16 amino acids. V lost 4 bases and J lost 4; bases outside the gene matches: 7. As DNA, the CDR3 is TGCGCCAGCAGCCCGGGTGGACTAGCGGGGTCAGATACGCAGTATTTT. It is translated as CASSPGGLAGSDTQYF.

The V and J genes are TRBV10-3 and TRBJ2-3; D gene uncertain. Per the germline V gene, CDR1 is ENHRY and CDR2 is SYGVKD. V was shortened by 0 bases and J by 1 base, with 11 bases between the two germline ends. The CDR3 covers 16 residues. As DNA, the CDR3 is TGTGCCATCAGTGAGTCGTCCTTTGGTGGCACAGATACGCAGTATTTT. It is translated as CAISESSFGGTDTQYF.

This chain connects TRBV28 to TRBJ1-2; possible D gene TRBD1, 6 bases. V lost 10 bases to trimming and J lost 8 bases, with 14 bases between them. The CDR3 has 11 amino acids. Germline V gene sequence: CDR1 MDHEN, CDR2 SYDVKM. The CDR3 loop is CAIQTGRGYTF. The CDR3 nucleotides are TGTGCCATCCAAACAGGGCGCGGCTACACCTTC.

This chain uses TRBV9 with TRBJ2-3; 8 nucleotides match TRBD1. With 3 bases clipped from V and 6 bases from J, the junction kept 18 bases outside the gene matches. CDR1 and CDR2 from the germline V gene are SGDLS and YYNGEE. CDR3 length: 18 amino acids. The CDR3 DNA sequence: TGTGCCAGCAGCGGGGCCATAATAGACAGGGGACCCTGGGATACGCAGTATTTT. Its protein is CASSGAIIDRGPWDTQYF.

J is TRBJ2-3 and V is TRBV6-6; D is ambiguous. The CDR3 is 16 residues long. CDR1 and CDR2 from the germline V gene are MNHNY and SVGAGI (reference sequence). V shed 0 bases and J shed 0 bases, with 10 bases lying between them. CDR3 nucleotides: TGTGCCAGCAGTTACTCGAATTGGTATAGCACAGATACGCAGTATTTT. The encoded protein is CASSYSNWYSTDTQYF.

The chain couples TRBV7-2 to TRBJ2-1; maybe TRBD2 (6 bases). Looked up from germline, CDR1 is SGHTA and CDR2 is FQGNSA. The V end was cut by 4 bases, the J end by 12 bases, with 10 bases between. The CDR3 totals 11 residues. In nucleotides, the CDR3 is TGTGCCAGCAGCTCCTTGGGGGGGCAGTTCTTC. This codes for CASSSLGGQFF.

This clone was recorded once. Written as DNA, the CDR3 is TGTGCCAGCAGCCAAGGGGACGGCTACAGGATCGACACCTTC. Translated: CASSQGDGYRIDTF. The chain couples TRBV4-2 to TRBJ1-2, with a tentative D call TRBD1 (5 bases). Germline CDR1 and CDR2: LGHNA and YNFKEQ. Trimming cost V 1 base and J 12 bases, with 18 bases left between them. The CDR3 is 14 amino acids.

This chain connects TRBV21-1 to TRBJ2-1; the table's D call TRBD2 went unverified against the DNA. TRBV21-1 is noted as a pseudogene. The CDR3 loop spans 16 amino acids. This chain's CDR3 is CASSKARDLGTGEQFF. In DNA form, the CDR3 reads TGTGCCAGCAGCAAAGCGAGGGACTTGGGGACGGGTGAGCAGTTCTTC.

Of note for this clone: One end of the junction varies from germline; a read error may be responsible. The V and J genes are TRBV5-1 and TRBJ2-7; D unclear. The CDR3 loop spans 14 amino acids. The V gene's germline CDR1 is SGHRS and CDR2 YFSETQ. The CDR3 DNA reads as TGCGCCACCAGCCCCCAAGGAAGCAACTACGAGCAGTACTTC. This encodes CATSPQGSNYEQYF.